This T cell receptor (beta chain) appears in the sequencing data of a study of brain T cells in children with intractable seizures. V was clipped by 5 bases and J by 12 bases, with 17 bases between them. This CDR3 is built from 13 residues. Germline-derived CDR1 and CDR2 are KGHSH and LQKENI. The time point was: blood from clinic visit 5 months post-surgery; TSC patient then seizure free. Findings of the study overall: HCMV serostatus was not known, and viral specificity came from CDR3 similarity only.

A note on this clone: Its specificity is unknown.

Profiling relied on immunoSEQ multiplex PCR, and the TCRdb table lists in-frame clones only, not all of them. Seen here are about 340,000 clones, over 85% observed once, and the top ten hold about 5.8%. The clonotype was recovered from a boy less than two years old with tuberous sclerosis and intractable seizures. The input for sequencing was peripheral blood, taken about 5 months after surgery. The chain has TRBV18 and TRBJ2-4; possible D gene TRBD1, 6 bases. CDR3 coding DNA: TGTGCCAGCTCATCCCAGGGGAAACGGGATCAGTACTTC. It is translated as CASSSQGKRDQYF.